A single sample gave rise to the 12 T cell receptor beta chains below, sequenced in a study of Tregs in tolerant kidney transplant recipients. Profiled with immunoSEQ multiplex PCR; TCRdb holds only in-frame clones, not every one. The sample data list some 30,000 clones. Related graft donors supplied nonmyeloablative bone marrow transplants, and mixed chimerism was transient. Sequenced here: CD4+ T cells from blood (PBMCs), sampled 24 months after the transplant. All receptors derive from a human patient who received a combined kidney and bone marrow transplant. The graft donor may have contributed some T cells.

In regard to this clone: The sequenced fragment ends 3 residues before the CDR3 boundary, so the rest is inferred from the germline J gene. The chain is built from TRBV7-9 and TRBJ1-2, with 7 bases that match TRBD1. The CDR3 runs 14 residues. CDR1 is SEHNR, CDR2 FQNEAQ, per germline (reference sequence). The CDR3: CASSLESAGGGYTF. The DNA read from the CDR3 is TGTGCCAGCAGCTTAGAATCGGCAGGGGGAGGC.

A remark on this clone: The read is 3 residues too short to cover the CDR3 end, so that end is filled in from the germline J gene. This chain links TRBV20-1 with TRBJ2-3; D is perhaps TRBD2 (6 bases). The CDR3 has 15 residues. The V gene's germline CDR1 is DFQATT and CDR2 SNEGSKA (reference sequence). Trimming took 4 bases from V and 2 from J, leaving 16 bases between them. The CDR3 bases that were read are TGCAGTGCTACCGCTGGGCTAGCGACCACAGATACG. Residues: CSATAGLATTDT. The whole CDR3 protein is CSATAGLATTDTQYF.

Points on this clone: The read ends 3 residues early relative to the CDR3; the germline J gene fills the gap. The genes are TRBV6-2 or TRBV6-3 and TRBJ1-5; D is unresolved. V lost 2 bases to trimming and J lost 5 bases, with 4 bases between them. The CDR3 is 12 residues long. The germline V gene encodes CDR1 MNHEY and CDR2 SVGEGT. CDR3 bases read: TGTGCCAGCAGTTACCCTTATCAGCCC. Translating gives CASSYPYQP. The CDR3 reads in full as CASSYPYQPQHF.

On this clone: The sequenced fragment ends 3 residues before the CDR3 boundary, so the rest is inferred from the germline J gene. This rearrangement joins TRBV6-2 or TRBV6-3 to TRBJ1-1; unclear D gene. The V end was cut by 0 bases, the J end by 3 bases, with 8 bases between. The V gene's germline CDR1 is MNHEY and CDR2 SVGEGT. The CDR3 has 14 residues. The CDR3 DNA, read in part, is TGTGCCAGCAGTTACTCGATCCCAGACACTGAA. Its translation: CASSYSIPDTE. The full CDR3 is CASSYSIPDTEAFF.

The covered CDR3 bases are TGTGCCAGCAGCCATGGGGGCGCTGGGGCCAACGTC. Translation: CASSHGGAGANV. The complete CDR3 sequence is CASSHGGAGANVLTF. The chain couples TRBV6-4 to TRBJ2-6, with D maybe TRBD1 (6 bases). The read terminates 3 residues ahead of where the CDR3 ends, so the germline J gene completes it. The CDR3 totals 15 residues. Trimming removed 6 bases from V and 2 bases from J, with 11 bases in between. CDR1 and CDR2 (germline): MRHNA, SNTAGT.

As to this clone: The missing CDR3 end, 3 residues past where the read stops, is filled in from the germline J gene. This chain uses TRBV12-5 with TRBJ2-1; 9 bases agree with TRBD1. Germline trimming cut 6 bases from V and 2 bases from J; bases unmatched to any gene: 11. This CDR3 contains 17 residues. Germline V gives CDR1 LGHNT, CDR2 FRNRAP. CDR3 DNA (partial): TGTGCTAGTGGCCTTGTCCCGGGACAGGGCGCCTACAATGAG. Residues: CASGLVPGQGAYNE. The full CDR3 protein is CASGLVPGQGAYNEQFF.

Turning to this clone: The read terminates 3 residues ahead of where the CDR3 ends, so the germline J gene completes it. V and J are TRBV20-1 and TRBJ2-2, with TRBD2 as a possible D gene (5 bases). Trimming removed 1 base from V and 4 bases from J, with 10 bases in between. The CDR3 has 14 residues. Looked up from germline, CDR1 is DFQATT and CDR2 is SNEGSKA (reference sequence). The CDR3 protein is CSARAARGTGELFF. The part of the CDR3 DNA that was read is TGCAGTGCTAGAGCTGCTCGGGGCACCGGGGAG.

In regard to this clone: The sequenced fragment ends 3 residues before the CDR3 boundary, so the rest is inferred from the germline J gene. The chain couples TRBV7-3 to TRBJ2-1, with 9 bases identical to TRBD1. The germline gives CDR1 SGHTA, CDR2 FQGTGA. V lost 5 bases to trimming and J lost 5 bases; unmatched junction nucleotides: 7. The CDR3 length is 15 residues. The CDR3 sequence is CASSPRTGANNEQFF. The sequenced CDR3 bases are TGTGCCAGCAGCCCGCGGACAGGGGCCAACAATGAG.

Turning to this clone: The CDR3 end lies 3 residues beyond the end of the read and is filled in from the germline J gene. This chain joins TRBV5-1 and TRBJ2-7, with 8 bases matching TRBD1. Trimming at V came to 3 bases and at J to 3 bases, leaving 8 bases not matched to a gene. Germline CDR1 is SGHRS and CDR2 is YFSETQ. The CDR3 sequence is 15 residues long. The CDR3 loop reads CASSSGQGRYYEQYF. CDR3 DNA, as far as it was read: TGCGCCAGCAGCTCAGGACAGGGACGCTACTACGAG.

In regard to this clone: The read halts 3 residues ahead of the CDR3 end, with the missing end drawn from the germline J gene. The chain has TRBV7-9 and TRBJ2-3; D call uncertain. Germline lookup yields CDR1 SEHNR and CDR2 FQNEAQ (reference sequence). The V gene lost 1 base and the J gene lost 1 base, with 9 bases spanning the gap. The CDR3 is 15 amino acids. CDR3 sequence: CASSLDGSRTDTQYF. CDR3 DNA, as far as it was read: TGTGCCAGCAGCTTAGACGGTAGTCGCACAGATACG.

On this clone: The read ends 3 residues early relative to the CDR3; the germline J gene fills the gap. The rearrangement links TRBV7-3 to TRBJ2-2; D is perhaps TRBD1 (5 bases). The germline V gene encodes CDR1 SGHTA and CDR2 FQGTGA. V was trimmed by 5 bases and J by 4 bases, leaving 17 bases between them. The CDR3 is 16 amino acids. The CDR3 loop is CASSPQTVGSTGELFF. The covered CDR3 bases are TGTGCCAGCAGCCCTCAGACAGTCGGGTCCACCGGGGAG.

About this clone itself: The read ends 3 residues shy of where the CDR3 ends; the end is completed using the germline J gene. This chain uses TRBV5-1 with TRBJ2-7; 9 bases map to TRBD1. CDR3 size: 14 residues. Trimming cost V 4 bases and J 3 bases; bases outside gene matches: 5. Germline V gene data show CDR1 as SGHRS and CDR2 as YFSETQ. Here the CDR3 reads CASSRGQGFYEQYF. The sequenced part of the CDR3 DNA is TGCGCCAGCAGCCGTGGACAGGGGTTCTACGAG. Drawing the rest from reference TRBV5-1 and TRBJ2-7, the complete variable domain is KAGVTQTPRYLIKTRGQQVTLSCSPISGHRSVSWYQQTPGQGLQFLFEYFSETQRNKGNFPGRFSGRQFSNSRSEMNVSTLELGDSALYLCASSRGQGFYEQYFGPGTRLTVT.